The table lists the clone carrying this T cell receptor beta chain with a few counts. Its antigen is currently unknown. The authors' processing: Construction of a distant-metastasis classifier for papillary thyroid cancer relied on CDR3 differences across clinicopathological groups. TCRdb redid the clone calls on the PCR reads using MiXCR. TCRdb, not the authors, supplied the V and J calls. The sample lists 15,000 to 20,000 clones, about 31% occurring once. This sample was included in a study of metastatic and nonmetastatic thyroid tumors. Study details: It was across blood and tumor or nodule tissue from malignant and benign thyroid patients that repertoires were compared.

Study observations and caveats: It was reported that TCR beta diversity was significantly higher in malignant thyroid tumors than benign nodules, in blood and tumor.

The CDR3 is made up of 11 amino acids. Trimming removed 8 bases from V and 2 bases from J, with 5 bases in between. No treatment of any kind had been given to any patient before thyroid surgery. The chain has TRBV12-3 or TRBV12-4 and TRBJ2-3, with unresolved D. The receptor was derived from a female donor with papillary thyroid cancer or a benign thyroid nodule (not recorded which). Some clones in this sample may be carry-over from other donors' samples. Material for sequencing was adjacent normal tissue. The CDR3 nucleotides are TGTGCCAGCGGGTACACAGATACGCAGTATTTT. Its protein is CASGYTDTQYF.